A single sample gave rise to the 8 T cell receptor beta chains below, sequenced in a study of blood T cell repertoires in COVID-19. Libraries were prepared by immunoSEQ multiplex PCR; TCRdb keeps only in-frame clonotypes and omits some of them. This sample has about 75,000 clones, with over 80% found just once. The specimen sequenced was peripheral blood. These receptors came from a woman aged 45-65 years with acute or convalescent COVID-19.

The chain uses TRBV6-2 or TRBV6-3 and TRBJ1-1; no definite D call. CDR1 is MNHEY, CDR2 SVGEGT, per germline. The CDR3 covers 17 residues. V was shortened by 1 base and J by 1 base, with 16 bases between the two germline ends. CDR3 loop: CASSYWVGKAGNTEAFF. CDR3 DNA: TGTGCCAGCAGTTACTGGGTTGGGAAGGCGGGGAACACTGAAGCTTTCTTT.

The chain links TRBV6-5 to TRBJ2-2, with D perhaps matching TRBD1 (5 bases). V shed 2 bases and J shed 5 bases, with 15 bases lying between them. The length of the CDR3 is 16 residues. The germline gives CDR1 MNHEY, CDR2 SVGAGI. In nucleotides, the CDR3 is TGTGCCAGCAGTTACCGTGTGGGGCAGAGTACCGGGGAGCTGTTTTTT. It yields the protein CASSYRVGQSTGELFF.

The chain couples TRBV10-2 to TRBJ1-6; D gene ambiguous. This CDR3 contains 13 residues. The V gene's germline CDR1 is WSHSY and CDR2 SAAADI. Trimming shortened V by 11 bases and J by 8 bases, and 16 bases separated the two germline ends. CDR3 protein: CARSTTADSPLHF. As DNA, the CDR3 is TGCGCCCGTTCAACCACCGCGGATTCACCCCTCCACTTT.

In its sample, this clone was seen once. The genes are TRBV18 and TRBJ1-5, with 9 bases identical to TRBD1. The CDR3 sequence is 17 residues long. Germline V gives CDR1 KGHSH, CDR2 LQKENI. V dropped 3 bases and J dropped 6; count of bases not matched to a gene: 12. The CDR3 DNA reads TGTGCCAGCTCACCCAGACGACAGGGGGACGGCAGTCAGCCCCAGCATTTT. It specifies CASSPRRQGDGSQPQHF.

CDR3 sequence: CASSHPRGLAGGPGDTQYF. The DNA for the CDR3 is TGTGCCAGCAGCCACCCTCGGGGACTAGCGGGGGGGCCGGGAGATACGCAGTATTTT. The rearrangement links TRBV9 to TRBJ2-3, with TRBD2 matching 16 bases. CDR1 and CDR2 from the germline V gene are SGDLS and YYNGEE. After removal of 4 bases from V and 5 bases from J, the junction contained 13 bases not matched to a gene. The CDR3 length is 19 residues. Complete variable domain (other parts from reference TRBV9 and TRBJ2-3): DSGVTQTPKHLITATGQRVTLRCSPRSGDLSVYWYQQSLDQGLQFLIQYYNGEERAKGNILERFSAQQFPDLHSELNLSSLELGDSALYFCASSHPRGLAGGPGDTQYFGPGTRLTVL.

The table lists this clone with a few counts. CDR3 DNA sequence: TGTGCCAGCAGTAACAGGGTAGCTGGAAACACCATATATTTT. Amino acid sequence: CASSNRVAGNTIYF. The chain uses TRBV28 and TRBJ1-3; TRBD1 is a possible D gene (6 bases). The CDR3 length is 14 residues. V was trimmed by 5 bases and J by 2 bases, leaving 10 bases between them. Per germline, CDR1 MDHEN and CDR2 SYDVKM.

The chain combines TRBV2 with TRBJ1-6; 7 nucleotides agree with TRBD1. This CDR3 spans 13 amino acids. Germline V gives CDR1 SNHLY, CDR2 FYNNEI. Germline trimming cut 8 bases from V and 13 bases from J; bases unmatched to any gene: 11. The CDR3 here is CASYETGSTPLHF. The CDR3 DNA sequence: TGTGCCAGCTATGAGACAGGGTCTACGCCCCTCCACTTT.

The chain's CDR3 is CASSLTGSGNTIYF. CDR3 coding DNA: TGTGCCAGCAGCTTGACCGGGTCTGGAAACACCATATATTTT. This chain uses TRBV5-4 with TRBJ1-3; D is unclear. Trimming left V 1 base short and J 1 base short, with 6 bases between. The CDR3 spans 14 residues. Germline CDR1 and CDR2: SGHNT and YYREEE (reference sequence).